The 9 T cell receptor beta chains reported below all come from one sample, sequenced in a study of cytomegalovirus exposure and HLA in healthy donors. The repertoire was sequenced with immunoSEQ multiplex PCR; TCRdb's copy has only in-frame clones and lacks some. This table has hundreds of thousands of clones, 70% to 90% appearing once. Sequencing input: PBMCs. The receptor set was obtained from a woman aged 18-29 years in good health and CMV-seronegative.

The chain has TRBV7-8 and TRBJ2-7, with D possibly being TRBD2 (5 bases). Germline assignment: CDR1 SGHVS and CDR2 FQNEAQ. The CDR3 runs to 13 residues. Trimming shortened V by 2 bases and J by 3 bases, and 8 bases separated the two germline ends. Here the CDR3 reads CASSLTGYYEQYF. Written as DNA, the CDR3 is TGTGCCAGCAGCTTAACGGGGTACTACGAGCAGTACTTC.

The J gene is TRBJ2-1, the V gene TRBV15; 8 bases fit TRBD1. The CDR3 length is 13 residues. Germline V lookup: CDR1 LNHNV, CDR2 YYDKDF (reference sequence). V lost 2 bases, J lost 7 bases, and 1 base stayed unmatched. CDR3 coding DNA: TGTGCCACCAGCAGATACAGGGGGAATGAGCAGTTCTTC. Amino acids: CATSRYRGNEQFF.

This chain links TRBV28 with TRBJ1-6; D call uncertain. Germline values: CDR1 MDHEN, CDR2 SYDVKM. The germline V and J ends were trimmed by 6 bases and 7 bases, with 10 bases remaining between them. The CDR3 consists of 13 residues. The CDR3 loop is CASRLDGNSPLHF. DNA for the CDR3: TGTGCCAGCAGACTAGACGGAAATTCACCCCTCCACTTT. The whole variable domain, remainder taken from reference TRBV28 and TRBJ1-6, is DVKVTQSSRYLVKRTGEKVFLECVQDMDHENMFWYRQDPGLGLRLIYFSYDVKMKEKGDIPEGYSVSREKKERFSLILESASTNQTSMYLCASRLDGNSPLHFGNGTRLTVT.

The chain is built from TRBV13 and TRBJ1-2, with 7 bases fitting TRBD1. This CDR3 spans 16 amino acids. The germline V gene encodes CDR1 PRHDT and CDR2 FYEKMQ (reference sequence). V shed 1 base and J 4 bases; nucleotides not matched to a gene: 9. The DNA of the CDR3 is TGTGCCAGCAGCTTAGCCCACCATCGGGACAGCTATGGCTACACCTTC. This gives the protein CASSLAHHRDSYGYTF.

In this sample, this clone turned up once. This chain connects TRBV15 to TRBJ2-7; D remains ambiguous. V lost 5 bases, J lost 3 bases, and 17 bases lay in between. The length of the CDR3 is 15 residues. Germline lookup yields CDR1 LNHNV and CDR2 YYDKDF (reference sequence). In DNA, the CDR3 is TGTGCCACCAGCTTTTTTCCAGCTACTAACTACGAGCAGTACTTC. Translation gives CATSFFPATNYEQYF.

In its sample, this clone was seen once. V gene TRBV18 combines with J gene TRBJ2-1; D call uncertain. V was pared by 5 bases and J by 5 bases, with 7 bases between. CDR1 is KGHSH, CDR2 LQKENI, per germline. There are 12 residues in the CDR3. The CDR3 spells CASSARNNEQFF. Written as DNA, the CDR3 is TGTGCCAGCTCAGCTAGGAACAATGAGCAGTTCTTC.

This clone was seen only a few times. The chain joins TRBV19 to TRBJ1-6, with 8 bases that match TRBD1. The junction had 1 base not matched to a gene; V was cut back by 3 bases and J by 6 bases. Per germline, CDR1 LNHDA and CDR2 SQIVND (reference sequence). The CDR3 has 14 amino acids. The DNA of the CDR3 is TGTGCCAGTAGTATTGACAGGGGTAATTCACCCCTCCACTTT. Its translation: CASSIDRGNSPLHF. The full variable domain, with the rest looked up from reference TRBV19 and TRBJ1-6, is DGGITQSPKYLFRKEGQNVTLSCEQNLNHDAMYWYRQDPGQGLRLIYYSQIVNDFQKGDIAEGYSVSREKKESFPLTVTSAQKNPTAFYLCASSIDRGNSPLHFGNGTRLTVT.

The V gene is TRBV27, the J gene TRBJ1-1; D may be TRBD1 (5 bases). Germline V gene lookup returns CDR1 MNHEY and CDR2 SMNVEV (reference sequence). The V end lost 3 bases, the J end lost 4 bases, and 9 bases lay between the germline ends. The length of the CDR3 is 13 residues. Here the CDR3 reads CASSLGGGTEAFF. The DNA of the CDR3 is TGTGCCAGCAGTTTGGGGGGGGGCACTGAAGCTTTCTTT.

The chain employs TRBV28 and TRBJ1-2, with 7 bases fitting TRBD1. The CDR3 consists of 13 residues. Germline V gene data show CDR1 as MDHEN and CDR2 as SYDVKM. The junction had 7 bases not matched to a gene; V was cut back by 6 bases and J by 6 bases. The CDR3 region has the DNA TGTGCCAGCAGAGCCACAGGGGAGAATGGCTACACCTTC. This encodes CASRATGENGYTF.